This T cell receptor (beta chain) comes out of a study of CD8+ T cells in alopecia areata. After isolation, RNA underwent reverse transcription to generate cDNA as the sequencing template. Sequencing was performed with immunoSEQ multiplex PCR; in TCRdb, only in-frame clones are kept and a portion is missing. The repertoire holds approximately 280,000 clones, with nearly 60% as singletons. Germline V gene sequence: CDR1 SGHNT, CDR2 YYREEE (reference sequence). There are 14 residues in the CDR3. Trimming shortened V by 4 bases and J by 0 bases, and 7 bases separated the two germline ends. Treatment of the sample: oral pan-JAK inhibitor, 5-10 mg twice daily. Collection of lesional scalp punch biopsies and peripheral blood was performed in alopecia areata patients. Points from the study as a whole: Scalp sample sequencing also detects resident alphabeta T cells of normal skin.

This clone was seen only a few times. The antigen remains undetermined. This specimen was CD4+ T cells sorted from blood, taken at week 24, from a patient treated with tofacitinib. This TCR was sampled from a human donor with alopecia areata. The V call is TRBV5-4, the J call TRBJ2-2, with D hard to call. The CDR3 nucleotides read TGTGCCAGCAGCCGTCGAACGAACACCGGGGAGCTGTTTTTT. Translating gives CASSRRTNTGELFF.